A selection of T cell receptor beta chains follows, all from one sample in a study of cytomegalovirus exposure and HLA in healthy donors. The method was immunoSEQ multiplex PCR; TCRdb's version includes in-frame clones alone and lacks a portion of them. This sample lists around 190,000 clones; its ten largest clones have over 0.75%. The sequenced sample consisted of PBMCs. These receptors were taken from a woman aged 25 to 39 in good health and CMV-seropositive. CDR3s include the opening cysteine and the closing phenylalanine or tryptophan. Each record gives: V gene, J gene, CDR3 protein.

>TRBV2|TRBJ1-1
CASMMGQEAFF
>TRBV11-3|TRBJ1-1
CASSLEEGREAFF
>TRBV6-5|TRBJ2-1
CASSYSILAGGGGQFF
>TRBV7-2|TRBJ1-4
CASRDRGLGNEKLFF
>TRBV18|TRBJ2-5
CASSPRAGPGETQYF
>TRBV25-1|TRBJ2-7
CASSEPGTGNYEQYF
>TRBV28|TRBJ1-1
CASSSPGLGDTEAFF
>TRBV6-6|TRBJ1-5
CASSYSTGEDQPQHF
>TRBV5-6|TRBJ1-5
CASSLGERPQHF
>TRBV30|NA
CAWSVTGSVSYEQYF